One sample yielded the 7 T cell receptor beta chains listed below, sequenced in a study of tissue T cells after allogeneic stem cell transplantation. Clones were sequenced by immunoSEQ multiplex PCR, and TCRdb holds only the in-frame ones, with some missing. The sample consists of 6,400 or so clones, around 50% of them appearing once. Time point meaning: mouse harvest day 7 after allogeneic transplant. Tail vein injection delivered 10^7 T-cell-depleted bone marrow cells and 10^6 splenic CD5+ T cells. The material sequenced was gut tissue. The receptors originated from a female BALB/c mouse given C57BL/6 T cells with graft-versus-host disease after an allogeneic hematopoietic cell transplant.

Details on this clone: The gene names given are mouse names. Read coverage stops 1 residue before the CDR3 terminus; the germline J gene supplies the remainder. The rearrangement uses TRBV1 and TRBJ2-3; TRBD2 matches at 8 bases. V lost 1 base and J lost 3; bases outside the gene matches: 0. The CDR3 sequence is 14 residues long. The germline V gene encodes CDR1 NSQYPW and CDR2 LRSPGD (reference sequence). The CDR3: CTCSAGLGAETLYF. The covered CDR3 bases are TGCACCTGCAGTGCAGGACTGGGGGCAGAAACGCTGTAT. The whole variable domain, remainder taken from reference TRBV1 and TRBJ2-3, is VTLLEQNPRWRLVPRGQAVNLRCILKNSQYPWMSWYQQDLQKQLQWLFTLRSPGDKEVKSLPGADYLATRVTDTELRLQVANMSQGRTLYCTCSAGLGAETLYFGSGTRLTVL.

Remarks on this clone: Gene names and germline refer to mouse. This specimen includes other DNA sequences encoding the same CDR3. CDR3 protein: CASSLSTEVFF. CDR3 DNA, as far as it was read: TGTGCCAGCAGTCTGTCGACAGAAGTCTTC. J is TRBJ1-1 and V is TRBV26, with D uncertain. The missing CDR3 end, 1 residue past where the read stops, is filled in from the germline J gene. The CDR3 contains 11 residues. Germline CDR1 reads KGHPV; CDR2 reads FQNQEV (reference sequence). V shed 0 bases and J shed 5 bases, with 1 base lying between them.

In the case of this clone: Genes and germline come from the mouse. The missing CDR3 end, 1 residue past where the read stops, is filled in from the germline J gene. This sequence joins TRBV3 and TRBJ1-2; 8 bases line up with TRBD1. CDR3 length: 13 amino acids. Germline values: CDR1 SNHLY, CDR2 FYNGKV (reference sequence). J lost 0 bases, V lost 7 bases, and 1 base had no gene match. CDR3 protein: CASKGQANSDYTF. The covered CDR3 bases are TGTGCCAGCAAGGGACAGGCAAACTCCGACTACACC.

A word on this clone: Gene labels here are mouse ones. The read finishes 1 residue shy of the CDR3 end, and the germline J gene is used to complete it. V is TRBV2 and J is TRBJ1-3, with 7 nucleotides matching TRBD1. The CDR3 loop spans 15 amino acids. The trim removed 4 bases at V and 2 bases at J, leaving 5 bases unmatched. Germline CDR1 is LGHNA and CDR2 is YSYQKL. The chain's CDR3 is CASSLPQGAGNTLYF. Partial CDR3 DNA: TGTGCCAGCAGCCTCCCTCAGGGGGCTGGAAATACGCTCTAT.

Turning to this clone: Germline and genes here are mouse. The CDR3 end is not reached by the read, which stops 1 residue before it; the germline J gene fills it in. This chain uses TRBV12-2 with TRBJ1-2; TRBD1 might be the D (5 bases). CDR3 length equals 14 residues. V was trimmed by 1 base and J by 0 bases, leaving 8 bases between them. Per the germline V gene, CDR1 is SGHLS and CDR2 is HYDKME. CDR3 in amino acids: CASSLQGPNSDYTF. Partial CDR3 DNA: TGTGCCAGCTCTCTTCAGGGACCAAACTCCGACTACACC. The full variable domain, completed using reference TRBV12-2 and TRBJ1-2, is NSGVVQSPRYIIKGKGERSILKCIPISGHLSVAWYQQTQGQELKFFIQHYDKMERDKGNLPSRFSVQQFDDYHSEMNMSALELEDSAVYFCASSLQGPNSDYTFGSGTRLLVI.

This clone was seen a handful of times. The gene symbols are mouse symbols. The read stops 1 residue short of the end of the CDR3; the missing end is completed from the germline J gene. The rearrangement joins TRBV13-2 to TRBJ1-3; no reliable D call. Per germline, CDR1 NNHNN and CDR2 SYGAGS (reference sequence). CDR3 length: 14 amino acids. V lost 0 bases and J lost 0, with 4 bases in between. Incomplete CDR3 DNA: TGTGCCAGCGGTGATGCGGCTTCTGGAAATACGCTCTAT. Its translation: CASGDAASGNTLY. The complete CDR3 sequence is CASGDAASGNTLYF.

In regard to this clone: Gene names are the mouse ones. The sequence runs out 1 residue before the end of the CDR3; the remainder is reconstructed from the germline J gene. The J gene is TRBJ2-7, the V gene TRBV26; 9 bases line up with TRBD1. Germline V lookup: CDR1 KGHPV, CDR2 FQNQEV (reference sequence). J was trimmed by 2 bases and V by 5 bases; bases with no gene match: 4. This CDR3 spans 14 amino acids. CDR3 residues: CASSSGTGTYEQYF. The CDR3 DNA, read in part, is TGTGCCAGCAGTTCCGGGACAGGGACCTATGAACAGTAC.